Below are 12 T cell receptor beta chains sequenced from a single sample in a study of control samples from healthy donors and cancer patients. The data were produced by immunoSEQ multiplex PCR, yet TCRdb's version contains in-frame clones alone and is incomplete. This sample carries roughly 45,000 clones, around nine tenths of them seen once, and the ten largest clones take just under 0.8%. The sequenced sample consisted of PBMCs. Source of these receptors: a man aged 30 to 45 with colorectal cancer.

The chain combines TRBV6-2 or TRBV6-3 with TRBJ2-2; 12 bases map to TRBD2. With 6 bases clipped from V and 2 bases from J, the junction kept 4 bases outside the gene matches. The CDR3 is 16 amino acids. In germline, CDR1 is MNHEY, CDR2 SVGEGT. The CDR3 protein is CASSPSGGGNTGELFF. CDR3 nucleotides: TGTGCCAGCAGCCCTAGCGGGGGGGGCAACACCGGGGAGCTGTTTTTT.

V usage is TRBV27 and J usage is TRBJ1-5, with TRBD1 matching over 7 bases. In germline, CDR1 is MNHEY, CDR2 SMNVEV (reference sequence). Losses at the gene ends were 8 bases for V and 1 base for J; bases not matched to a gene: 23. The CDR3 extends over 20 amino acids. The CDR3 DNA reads TGTGCCAGCCGTCCAACCTCGATCGGGATCTTGGGACAGAGCAATCAGCCCCAGCATTTT. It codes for CASRPTSIGILGQSNQPQHF.

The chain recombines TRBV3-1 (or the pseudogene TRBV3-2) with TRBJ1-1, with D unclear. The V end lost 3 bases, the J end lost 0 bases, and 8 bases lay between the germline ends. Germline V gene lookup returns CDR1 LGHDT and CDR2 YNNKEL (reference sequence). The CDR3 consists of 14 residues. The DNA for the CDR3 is TGTGCCAGCAGCCAGATCGGGTTGAACACTGAAGCTTTCTTT. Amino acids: CASSQIGLNTEAFF.

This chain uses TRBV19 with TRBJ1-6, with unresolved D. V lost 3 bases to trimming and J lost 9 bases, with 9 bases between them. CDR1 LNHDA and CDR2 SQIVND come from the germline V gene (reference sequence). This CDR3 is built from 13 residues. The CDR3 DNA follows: TGTGCCAGTAGTATGAAGGGTTCTTCACCCCTCCACTTT. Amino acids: CASSMKGSSPLHF.

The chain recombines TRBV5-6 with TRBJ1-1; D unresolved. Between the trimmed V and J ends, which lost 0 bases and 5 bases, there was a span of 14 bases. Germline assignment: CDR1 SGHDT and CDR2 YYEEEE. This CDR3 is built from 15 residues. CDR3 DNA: TGTGCCAGCAGCTTGGAGGCAGGACCGAGGACTGAAGCTTTCTTT. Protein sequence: CASSLEAGPRTEAFF.

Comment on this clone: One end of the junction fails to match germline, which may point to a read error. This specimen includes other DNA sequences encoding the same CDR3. The CDR3: CASSPRGLETQYF. In DNA form, the CDR3 reads TGCGCCAGTAGTCCTAGGGGGCTCGAGACCCAGTACTTC. The chain employs TRBV19 and TRBJ2-5; 7 positions agree with TRBD1. The CDR3 runs to 13 residues. Germline-derived CDR1 and CDR2 are LNHDA and SQIVND (reference sequence).

The CDR3, as DNA: TGTGCCAGCAGTGAATATCGGGACAGTTCCACAGATACGCAGTATTTT. Translating it yields CASSEYRDSSTDTQYF. V and J are TRBV6-1 and TRBJ2-3, with 7 bases lining up with TRBD1. V lost 2 bases to trimming and J lost 2 bases; unmatched junction nucleotides: 7. This CDR3 is 16 amino acids long. The germline V gene encodes CDR1 MNHNS and CDR2 SASEGT.

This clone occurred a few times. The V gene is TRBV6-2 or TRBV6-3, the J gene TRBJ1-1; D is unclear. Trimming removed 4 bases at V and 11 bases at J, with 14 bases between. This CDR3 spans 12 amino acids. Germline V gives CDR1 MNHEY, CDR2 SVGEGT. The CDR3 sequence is CASSLNVRVAFF. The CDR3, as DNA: TGTGCCAGCAGTTTAAACGTCCGTGTGGCTTTCTTT.

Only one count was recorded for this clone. CDR3 loop: CASSVAPGAEFSGNTIYF. The CDR3 DNA is TGTGCCAGCAGCGTAGCCCCCGGGGCCGAATTCTCTGGAAACACCATATATTTT. This chain links TRBV9 with TRBJ1-3, with D possibly being TRBD1 (5 bases). The CDR3 runs to 18 residues. Per germline, CDR1 SGDLS and CDR2 YYNGEE. The V end was cut by 0 bases, the J end by 0 bases, with 16 bases between.

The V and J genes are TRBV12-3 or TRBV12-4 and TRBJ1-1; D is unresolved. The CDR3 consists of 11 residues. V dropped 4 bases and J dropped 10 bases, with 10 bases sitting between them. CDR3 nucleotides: TGTGCCAGCAGTTCTCGCTTCTCAGCTTTCTTT. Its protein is CASSSRFSAFF.

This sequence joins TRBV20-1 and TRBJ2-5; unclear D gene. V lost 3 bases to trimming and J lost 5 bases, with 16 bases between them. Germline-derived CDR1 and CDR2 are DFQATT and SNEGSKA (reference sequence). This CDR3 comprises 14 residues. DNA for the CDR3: TGCAGTGCTAGTTTTAGTCCCGCCGGGGAGACCCAGTACTTC. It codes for CSASFSPAGETQYF.

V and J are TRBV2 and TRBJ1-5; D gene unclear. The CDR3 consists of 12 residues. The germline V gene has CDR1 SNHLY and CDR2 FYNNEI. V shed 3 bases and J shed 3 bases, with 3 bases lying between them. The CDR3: CASSDPNQPQHF. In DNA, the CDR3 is TGTGCCAGCAGTGATCCCAATCAGCCCCAGCATTTT. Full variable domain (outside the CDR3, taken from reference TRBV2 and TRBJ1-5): EPEVTQTPSHQVTQMGQEVILRCVPISNHLYFYWYRQILGQKVEFLVSFYNNEISEKSEIFDDQFSVERPDGSNFTLKIRSTKLEDSAMYFCASSDPNQPQHFGDGTRLSIL.